The table lists the clone carrying this T cell receptor beta chain with a few counts. Trimming removed 4 bases from V and 8 bases from J, with 14 bases in between. Germline V lookup: CDR1 SGHVS, CDR2 FQNEAQ. The CDR3 is made up of 14 amino acids. The sample comes from a study of regulatory T cells in long-lasting Graves disease. Time point denoted: newly diagnosed GD, antithyroid drugs for less than 3 months. Extracted PBMC RNA gave rise to the TCR library. Both iRepertoire HTBI primers and Arm-PCR of CDR3 regions were used to build the TCR beta libraries. In TCRdb, the multiplex PCR reads were re-called with MiXCR into one record per CDR3 protein. Of 540,000 or so distinct CDR3 sequences listed, 13% were seen once; the top ten hold roughly a tenth. The same data also contributed to another study, on T cells in Graves' hyperthyroidism and ophthalmopathy. That study reports: Orbital computed tomography and thyroid ultrasound, together with serum TRAb and thyroxine and clinical symptoms, were used for diagnoses.

This receptor was identified in a man aged 25-40 years with Graves disease. Specimen: peripheral blood mononuclear cells (PBMCs), collected at new diagnosis, from a patient treated with antithyroid drugs. The chain recombines TRBV7-8 with TRBJ1-4, with D tentatively TRBD1 (5 bases). CDR3 in DNA: TGTGCCAGCAGCTCGCAGGGAGGGGACGAAAAACTGTTTTTT. It is translated as CASSSQGGDEKLFF.